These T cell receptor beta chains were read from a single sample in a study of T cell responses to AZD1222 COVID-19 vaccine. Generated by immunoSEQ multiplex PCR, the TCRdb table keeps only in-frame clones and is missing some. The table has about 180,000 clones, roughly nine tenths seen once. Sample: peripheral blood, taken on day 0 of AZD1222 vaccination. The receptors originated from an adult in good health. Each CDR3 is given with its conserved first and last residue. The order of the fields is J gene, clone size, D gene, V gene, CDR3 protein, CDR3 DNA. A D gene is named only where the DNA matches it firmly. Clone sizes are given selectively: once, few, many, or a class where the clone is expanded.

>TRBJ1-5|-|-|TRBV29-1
CSVETGQRDQPQHF
TGCAGCGTTGAAACCGGACAGAGAGATCAGCCCCAGCATTTT
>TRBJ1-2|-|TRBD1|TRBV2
CASSRQAGGLDGYTF
TGTGCCAGCAGTCGGCAGGCAGGGGGCTTGGATGGCTACACCTTC
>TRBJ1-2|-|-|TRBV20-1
CSARHHYGYTF
TGCAGTGCTCGCCACCACTATGGCTACACCTTC
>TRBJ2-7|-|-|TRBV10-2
CASSEEVSYEQYF
TGCGCCAGCAGTGAGGAGGTGAGCTACGAGCAGTACTTC
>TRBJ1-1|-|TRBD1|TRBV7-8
CASNHQGARAFF
TGTGCCAGCAACCACCAGGGGGCTAGGGCTTTCTTT
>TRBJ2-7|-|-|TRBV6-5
CASSYSSGLDEQYF
TGTGCCAGCAGTTACTCTTCAGGACTCGACGAGCAGTACTTC
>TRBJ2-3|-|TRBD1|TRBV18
CASSPTGSTDTQYF
TGTGCCAGCTCACCGACAGGGAGCACAGATACGCAGTATTTT
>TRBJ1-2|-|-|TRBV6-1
CASSEVAGGYGYTF
TGTGCCAGCAGTGAAGTAGCAGGAGGGTATGGCTACACCTTC
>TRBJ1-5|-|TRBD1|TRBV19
CASSIPHRITGTGAPYSNQPQHF
TGTGCCAGTAGTATCCCCCATCGAATTACCGGGACAGGGGCCCCCTATAGCAATCAGCCCCAGCATTTT
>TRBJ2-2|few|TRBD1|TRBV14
CASSLGQGSWELFF
TGTGCCAGCAGCCTCGGACAGGGTTCGTGGGAGCTGTTTTTT
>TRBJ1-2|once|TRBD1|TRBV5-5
CASSLAPRDRIYGYTF
TGTGCCAGCAGCTTGGCACCCCGGGACAGGATCTATGGCTACACCTTC
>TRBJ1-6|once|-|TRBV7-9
CASTQGGDSPLHF
TGTGCCAGCACCCAGGGTGGGGATTCACCCCTCCACTTT
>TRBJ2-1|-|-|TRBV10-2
CASSEPPGSYNEQFF
TGCGCCAGCAGTGAACCACCGGGCTCCTACAATGAGCAGTTCTTC
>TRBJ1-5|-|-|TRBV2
CASSEWGSNQPQHF
TGTGCCAGCAGTGAATGGGGAAGCAATCAGCCCCAGCATTTT
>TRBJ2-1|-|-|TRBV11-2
CASSLGVSGSGEQFF
TGTGCCAGCAGCTTAGGTGTATCGGGGTCGGGTGAGCAGTTCTTC
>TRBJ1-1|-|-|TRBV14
CASSQSGGWGVNTEAFF
TGTGCCAGCAGCCAATCTGGGGGTTGGGGCGTGAACACTGAAGCTTTCTTT
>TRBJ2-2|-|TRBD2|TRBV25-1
CASSSAGYTGELFF
TGTGCCAGCAGTTCAGCGGGATACACCGGGGAGCTGTTTTTT